This T cell receptor (beta chain) came from a study of T-cell reconstitution after alpha-beta-depleted transplantation in children. Trimming removed 5 bases from V and 4 bases from J, with 17 bases in between. Germline CDR1 KGHSH, CDR2 LQKENI. This CDR3 spans 15 amino acids. Unique molecular identifiers were incorporated during preparation of the TCRbeta library. From the PCR reads, TCRdb called clonotypes with MiXCR, one entry per CDR3 protein. Altogether just over 350,000 distinct CDR3 sequences are present, more than 10% being singletons, with the ten largest covering around 4.1%. J is TRBJ1-1 and V is TRBV18, with D perhaps TRBD1 (5 bases). Here the sequenced sample was PBMCs, taken from the stem cell graft. The TCR comes from a human donor who donated a stem cell graft to a child with Fanconi anemia. CDR3 sequence (DNA): TGTGCCAGCTCATACGGGACTTTAAGGGGCACTGAAGCTTTCTTT. Amino acid sequence: CASSYGTLRGTEAFF.